The 26 T cell receptor beta chains in this list originate from one sample, sequenced in a study of T cell responses to AZD1222 COVID-19 vaccine. Sequencing used immunoSEQ multiplex PCR; TCRdb keeps in-frame clones, though not all of them. In the table there are tens of thousands of clones, around nine tenths of which are singletons. The sequencing here drew on peripheral blood, taken 28 days after the second dose of the MenACWY control vaccine. These receptors came from an adult who received the MenACWY meningococcal vaccine as a control.

The V and J genes are TRBV3-1 (or the pseudogene TRBV3-2) and TRBJ1-2; D is possibly TRBD1 (6 bases). From germline, CDR1 is LGHDT and CDR2 YNNKEL (reference sequence). The CDR3 length is 16 residues. V was cut by 8 bases and J by 4 bases, with 23 bases left in between. The CDR3 DNA reads as TGTGCCAGCGCCGGCCCCGACGACAGGAGCCGCTATGGCTACACCTTC. This codes for CASAGPDDRSRYGYTF.

The chain couples TRBV11-1 to TRBJ2-5; D remains ambiguous. Per the germline V gene, CDR1 is SGHAT and CDR2 is FQDESV (reference sequence). The CDR3 is made up of 12 amino acids. V was trimmed by 2 bases and J by 2 bases, leaving 3 bases between them. The CDR3 loop is CASSLRQETQYF. The CDR3, as DNA: TGTGCCAGCAGCTTACGTCAAGAGACCCAGTACTTC. The complete variable domain, with remaining parts taken from reference TRBV11-1 and TRBJ2-5, reads EAEVAQSPRYKITEKSQAVAFWCDPISGHATLYWYRQILGQGPELLVQFQDESVVDDSQLPKDRFSAERLKGVDSTLKIQPAELGDSAMYLCASSLRQETQYFGPGTRLLVL.

This clone was seen a few times. The rearrangement joins TRBV27 to TRBJ2-5; perhaps D is TRBD1 or TRBD2 (5 bases each). V lost 6 bases and J 5 bases, leaving 13 bases between the germline ends. CDR1 MNHEY and CDR2 SMNVEV come from the germline V gene (reference sequence). CDR3 length: 13 residues. The CDR3 here is CASSRDRRETQYF. In DNA form, the CDR3 reads TGTGCCAGCAGCAGGGACCGGCGGGAGACCCAGTACTTC.

This clone came up a few times. J is TRBJ1-5 and V is TRBV5-8; perhaps TRBD1 as D (5 bases). The CDR3 is 15 amino acids. In germline, CDR1 is SGHTS, CDR2 YDEGEE. Between the trimmed V and J ends, which lost 6 bases and 1 base, there was a span of 14 bases. CDR3: CASNRGPGSNQPQHF. The CDR3 nucleotides are TGTGCCAGCAATCGGGGCCCTGGGAGCAATCAGCCCCAGCATTTT.

The sample holds a few counts of this clone. The chain uses TRBV6-4 and TRBJ2-1; the D gene could be TRBD1 or TRBD2 (5 bases each). CDR1 is MRHNA and CDR2 is SNTAGT in the germline V gene. This CDR3 comprises 16 residues. V was pared by 0 bases and J by 7 bases, with 16 bases between. CDR3 in DNA: TGTGCCAGCAGTGACTCAATAGGGACCGCGGCTAATGAGCAGTTCTTC. It specifies CASSDSIGTAANEQFF.

The chain links TRBV5-4 to TRBJ2-5; maybe TRBD2 (6 bases). Trimming stripped 2 bases from V and 1 base from J, with 24 bases between. This CDR3 contains 19 residues. CDR1 and CDR2 from the germline V gene are SGHNT and YYREEE (reference sequence). The CDR3 sequence is CASSLLGGLPRRGQETQYF. CDR3 nucleotide sequence: TGTGCCAGCAGCTTACTTGGGGGACTCCCCCGGAGGGGCCAAGAGACCCAGTACTTC.

With respect to this clone: Other DNA sequences within the sample encode an identical CDR3. V is TRBV18 and J is TRBJ1-1; no definite D call. V gave up 3 bases and J gave up 0 bases, with 11 bases separating them. Germline CDR1 and CDR2: KGHSH and LQKENI. The CDR3 consists of 15 residues. CDR3 amino acids: CASSPGVSMNTEAFF. The CDR3 DNA is TGTGCCAGCTCACCCGGGGTCAGCATGAACACTGAAGCTTTCTTT.

J is TRBJ1-2 and V is TRBV5-1; unclear D gene. Germline CDR1 SGHRS, CDR2 YFSETQ. Trimming pared 0 bases from V and 4 bases from J, leaving 10 bases between. This CDR3 region has 14 residues. The CDR3 nucleotides read TGCGCCAGCAGCTTGGTATCCGAGGGCTATGGCTACACCTTC. Translated, it gives CASSLVSEGYGYTF.

The chain employs TRBV6-1 and TRBJ1-1; D remains unclear. Germline values: CDR1 MNHNS, CDR2 SASEGT. The V gene lost 2 bases and the J gene lost 1 base, with 14 bases spanning the gap. There are 16 residues in the CDR3. CDR3 DNA: TGTGCCAGCAGTGAAAGGTCTGGCCCCCCGAACACTGAAGCTTTCTTT. As protein: CASSERSGPPNTEAFF.

The chain is built from TRBV27 and TRBJ1-3; the D is unclear. Germline CDR1 is MNHEY and CDR2 is SMNVEV (reference sequence). V gave up 0 bases and J gave up 0 bases, with 9 bases separating them. The CDR3 consists of 16 residues. This CDR3 is CASSLSRALSGNTIYF. The CDR3 bases are TGTGCCAGCAGTTTATCACGGGCACTCTCTGGAAACACCATATATTTT.

The chain carries TRBV4-1 and TRBJ1-4; D gene unclear. Germline assignment: CDR1 MGHRA and CDR2 YSYEKL. Trimming took 1 base from V and 4 from J, leaving 7 bases between them. CDR3 length: 14 residues. DNA for the CDR3: TGCGCCAGCAGCCAAGCGAGTGGTAATGAAAAACTGTTTTTT. Translation: CASSQASGNEKLFF.

The CDR3: CASSLTGGATEAFF. CDR3 DNA sequence: TGTGCCAGCAGCTTAACGGGGGGAGCCACTGAAGCTTTCTTT. The chain is built from TRBV7-3 and TRBJ1-1; TRBD1 might be the D (5 bases). Germline V gene sequence: CDR1 SGHTA, CDR2 FQGTGA. The CDR3 spans 14 residues. Trimming stripped 0 bases from V and 4 bases from J, with 9 bases between.

The chain uses TRBV18 and TRBJ1-2; D gene uncertain. V was shortened by 3 bases and J by 2 bases, with 10 bases between the two germline ends. Germline V lookup: CDR1 KGHSH, CDR2 LQKENI. The CDR3 runs 14 residues. DNA for the CDR3: TGTGCCAGCTCACCCGGAGGCGGGAACTATGGCTACACCTTC. Residues: CASSPGGGNYGYTF.

The rearrangement links TRBV7-2 to TRBJ2-3, with TRBD2 identical over 7 bases. The CDR3 length is 16 residues. J gave up 0 bases and V 1 base, and 4 bases lay outside the gene matches. In germline, CDR1 is SGHTA, CDR2 FQGNSA. CDR3 region: CASSLDLAASTDTQYF. CDR3 bases: TGTGCCAGCAGCTTAGATCTAGCGGCTAGCACAGATACGCAGTATTTT. The variable domain in full, completed from reference TRBV7-2 and TRBJ2-3, reads GAGVSQSPSNKVTEKGKDVELRCDPISGHTALYWYRQSLGQGLEFLIYFQGNSAPDKSGLPSDRFSAERTGGSVSTLTIQRTQQEDSAVYLCASSLDLAASTDTQYFGPGTRLTVL.

The chain joins TRBV15 to TRBJ1-1; D is unresolved. Between the trimmed V and J ends, which lost 5 bases and 8 bases, there was a span of 18 bases. Germline lookup yields CDR1 LNHNV and CDR2 YYDKDF (reference sequence). This CDR3 has 14 residues. CDR3 coding DNA: TGTGCCACCAGCTATTTCTTAGCCGACCGGGAAGCTTTCTTT. It specifies CATSYFLADREAFF. Combining the CDR3 with reference TRBV15 and TRBJ1-1 gives the whole variable domain DAMVIQNPRYQVTQFGKPVTLSCSQTLNHNVMYWYQQKSSQAPKLLFHYYDKDFNNEADTPDNFQSRRPNTSFCFLDIRSPGLGDTAMYLCATSYFLADREAFFGQGTRLTVV.

The chain combines TRBV2 with TRBJ2-7; D ambiguous. CDR3 length: 14 residues. Trimming shortened V by 3 bases and J by 0 bases, and 9 bases separated the two germline ends. CDR1 is SNHLY and CDR2 is FYNNEI in the germline V gene. The chain's CDR3 is CASSEGSNSYEQYF. CDR3 DNA: TGTGCCAGCAGTGAGGGGTCCAACTCCTACGAGCAGTACTTC.

The chain has TRBV19 and TRBJ1-5, with D uncertain. The germline V gene has CDR1 LNHDA and CDR2 SQIVND (reference sequence). The CDR3 contains 16 residues. Trimming pared 7 bases from V and 2 bases from J, leaving 18 bases between. CDR3 amino acids: CASTFARDLGNQPQHF. In DNA, the CDR3 is TGTGCCAGTACTTTCGCCCGGGATTTGGGCAATCAGCCCCAGCATTTT.

The chain links TRBV4-3 to TRBJ1-4; D gene unclear. CDR1 is LGHNA and CDR2 is YSLEER in the germline V gene. V lost 1 base and J 8 bases, leaving 20 bases between the germline ends. CDR3 size: 17 residues. The CDR3 DNA follows: TGCGCCAGCAGCCAAGGGGAGGCGTTCCTGAGCGGCGAAAAACTGTTTTTT. Translated, it gives CASSQGEAFLSGEKLFF.

V gene TRBV5-5 combines with J gene TRBJ1-1; D is perhaps TRBD1 (6 bases). V was trimmed by 3 bases and J by 2 bases, leaving 8 bases between them. The CDR3 totals 13 residues. Germline V CDR1 and CDR2: SGHKS, YYEKEE (reference sequence). CDR3 protein: CASSYRANTEAFF. CDR3 in DNA: TGTGCCAGCAGCTACAGGGCTAACACTGAAGCTTTCTTT.

The chain couples TRBV5-3 to TRBJ2-1; no clear D. TRBV5-3 falls under the ORF class, with uncertain function. The V gene lost 2 bases and the J gene lost 10 bases, with 7 bases spanning the gap. The CDR3 has 11 residues. The CDR3, as DNA: TGTGCCAGAAGCTTAATCCAGGAGCAGTTCTTC. It translates to CARSLIQEQFF.

This chain connects TRBV28 to TRBJ2-7, with D perhaps matching TRBD1 or TRBD2 (5 bases each). The CDR3 has 17 amino acids. The V gene lost 3 bases and the J gene lost 6 bases, with 24 bases spanning the gap. From germline, CDR1 is MDHEN and CDR2 SYDVKM. The CDR3 reads CASSFPSFRLGPGEQYF. DNA for the CDR3: TGTGCCAGCAGTTTCCCTTCGTTCAGGCTGGGACCGGGCGAGCAGTACTTC.

The chain recombines TRBV9 with TRBJ1-1; the match to TRBD1 covers 10 bases. V was clipped by 0 bases and J by 2 bases; unmatched bases: 7. CDR1 SGDLS and CDR2 YYNGEE come from the germline V gene. This CDR3 is built from 17 residues. CDR3 sequence (DNA): TGTGCCAGCAGCGTAGGTGGGGGACAGGGGCGAAACACTGAAGCTTTCTTT. Its protein product is CASSVGGGQGRNTEAFF.

The chain joins TRBV20-1 to TRBJ1-1, with no clear D. The CDR3 runs to 10 residues. The V and J ends lost 6 bases and 3 bases respectively, with 5 bases between them. CDR1 and CDR2 (germline): DFQATT, SNEGSKA (reference sequence). In nucleotides, the CDR3 is TGCAGTGCCGCGGACACTGAAGCTTTCTTT. This gives the protein CSAADTEAFF.

The sample holds one count of this clone. The V and J genes are TRBV2 and TRBJ1-2; D may be TRBD1 (5 bases). The length of the CDR3 is 11 residues. V lost 9 bases, J lost 5 bases, and 10 bases lay in between. Germline V CDR1 and CDR2: SNHLY, FYNNEI. The DNA of the CDR3 is TGTGCCAGTTTAGGGGTTTATGGCTACACCTTC. Translated: CASLGVYGYTF.

The chain is built from TRBV28 and TRBJ2-1; 7 bases align to TRBD2. In germline, CDR1 is MDHEN, CDR2 SYDVKM. V gave up 2 bases and J gave up 7 bases; unmatched junction bases: 8. The CDR3 totals 15 residues. CDR3 bases: TGTGCCAGCAGTTTAGAGCGGGAAGGAGCAAATGAGCAGTTCTTC. This sequence encodes CASSLEREGANEQFF.

The chain links TRBV11-3 to TRBJ2-7; TRBD2 matches at 10 bases. The V segment lost 5 bases and the J segment 0 bases; nucleotides outside the gene matches: 7. In germline, CDR1 is SGHNT, CDR2 YENEEA. CDR3 size: 16 residues. This CDR3 is CASSPRTSGSSYEQYF. The CDR3 DNA is TGTGCCAGCAGCCCCCGGACTAGCGGAAGCTCCTACGAGCAGTACTTC.